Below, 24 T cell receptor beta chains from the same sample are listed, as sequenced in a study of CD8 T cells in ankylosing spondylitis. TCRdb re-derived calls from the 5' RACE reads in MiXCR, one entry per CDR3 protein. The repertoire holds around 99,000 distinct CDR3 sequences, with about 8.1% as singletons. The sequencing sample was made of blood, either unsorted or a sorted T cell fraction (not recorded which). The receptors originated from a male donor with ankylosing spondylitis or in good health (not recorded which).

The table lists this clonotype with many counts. In DNA, the CDR3 is TGTGCCAGCAGTTTATTAGTCGGCAACCCGAACACCGGGGAGCTGTTTTTT. It encodes CASSLLVGNPNTGELFF. The chain combines TRBV27 with TRBJ2-2, with D unclear. The CDR3 extends over 17 amino acids. Germline CDR1 reads MNHEY; CDR2 reads SMNVEV (reference sequence). The ends were cut back, 1 base at V and 0 bases at J, with 12 bases in the middle.

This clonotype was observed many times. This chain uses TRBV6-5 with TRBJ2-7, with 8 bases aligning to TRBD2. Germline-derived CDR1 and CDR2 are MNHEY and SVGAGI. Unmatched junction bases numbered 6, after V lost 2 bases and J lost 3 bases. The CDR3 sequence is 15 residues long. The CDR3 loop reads CASSYPSGGSYEQYF. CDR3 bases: TGTGCCAGCAGTTACCCATCGGGGGGGAGCTACGAGCAGTACTTC.

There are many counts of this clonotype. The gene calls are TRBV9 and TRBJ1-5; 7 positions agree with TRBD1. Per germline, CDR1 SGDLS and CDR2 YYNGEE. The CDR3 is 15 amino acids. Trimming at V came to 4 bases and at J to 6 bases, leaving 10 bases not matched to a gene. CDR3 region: CASSPGTASVQPQHF. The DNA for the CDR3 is TGTGCCAGCAGCCCGGGGACAGCCAGTGTTCAGCCCCAGCATTTT. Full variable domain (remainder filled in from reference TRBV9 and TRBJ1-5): DSGVTQTPKHLITATGQRVTLRCSPRSGDLSVYWYQQSLDQGLQFLIQYYNGEERAKGNILERFSAQQFPDLHSELNLSSLELGDSALYFCASSPGTASVQPQHFGDGTRLSIL.

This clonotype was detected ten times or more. CDR3 nucleotide sequence: TGTGCCAGCAGCCAGGACAGGGAAGGATATGGCTACACCTTC. This translates into CASSQDREGYGYTF. The gene calls are TRBV21-1 and TRBJ1-2; the table's D gene call, TRBD1, was not cross checked with the DNA. TRBV21-1 counts as a pseudogene. The CDR3 loop spans 14 amino acids.

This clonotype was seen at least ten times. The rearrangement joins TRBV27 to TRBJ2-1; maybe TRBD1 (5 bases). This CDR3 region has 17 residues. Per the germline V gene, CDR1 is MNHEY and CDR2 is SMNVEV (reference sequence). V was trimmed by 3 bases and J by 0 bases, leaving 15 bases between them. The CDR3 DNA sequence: TGTGCCAGCAGTTTGGGGCGGATTCAAAGCTCCTACAATGAGCAGTTCTTC. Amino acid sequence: CASSLGRIQSSYNEQFF.

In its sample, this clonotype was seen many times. CDR3 bases: TGCGCCAGCAGCTTGGATCGGGGGGAAGAAGGGGGCTACACCTTC. It encodes CASSLDRGEEGGYTF. The rearrangement joins TRBV5-1 to TRBJ1-2; tentative D call: TRBD1 (5 bases). CDR1 SGHRS and CDR2 YFSETQ come from the germline V gene. This CDR3 comprises 15 residues. Trimming pared 0 bases from V and 8 bases from J, leaving 17 bases between.

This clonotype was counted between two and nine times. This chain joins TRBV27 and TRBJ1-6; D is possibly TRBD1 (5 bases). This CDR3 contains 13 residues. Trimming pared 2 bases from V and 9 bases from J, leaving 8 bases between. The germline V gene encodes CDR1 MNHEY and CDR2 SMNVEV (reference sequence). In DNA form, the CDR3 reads TGTGCCAGCAGTTTACAGGGTTTTTCACCCCTCCACTTT. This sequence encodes CASSLQGFSPLHF.

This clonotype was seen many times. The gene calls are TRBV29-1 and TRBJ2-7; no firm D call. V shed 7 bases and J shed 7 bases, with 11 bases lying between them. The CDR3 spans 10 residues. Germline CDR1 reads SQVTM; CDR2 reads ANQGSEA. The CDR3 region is CSAAGLEQYF. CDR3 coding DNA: TGCAGCGCTGCCGGCCTGGAGCAGTACTTC.

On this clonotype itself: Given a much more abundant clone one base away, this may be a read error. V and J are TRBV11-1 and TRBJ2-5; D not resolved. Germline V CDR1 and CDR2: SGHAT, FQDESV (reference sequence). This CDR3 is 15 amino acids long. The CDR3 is CASSPRLWYQEIQYF. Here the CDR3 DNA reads TGTGCCAGCAGCCCCCGGTTATGGTACCAAGAGATCCAGTACTTC.

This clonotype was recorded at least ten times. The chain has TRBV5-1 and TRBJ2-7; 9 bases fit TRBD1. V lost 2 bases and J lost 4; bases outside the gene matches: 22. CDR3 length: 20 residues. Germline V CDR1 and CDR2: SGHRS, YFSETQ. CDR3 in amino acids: CASSFPRTQKPGQGRYEQYF. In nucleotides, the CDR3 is TGCGCCAGCAGCTTTCCACGCACTCAAAAACCGGGACAGGGACGATACGAGCAGTACTTC. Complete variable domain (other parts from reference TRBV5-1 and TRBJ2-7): KAGVTQTPRYLIKTRGQQVTLSCSPISGHRSVSWYQQTPGQGLQFLFEYFSETQRNKGNFPGRFSGRQFSNSRSEMNVSTLELGDSALYLCASSFPRTQKPGQGRYEQYFGPGTRLTVT.

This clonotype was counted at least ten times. Here the CDR3 DNA reads TGTGCCAGCAGTTTACTAGCGGGGTCAGGGGAGCTGTTTTTT. Residues: CASSLLAGSGELFF. The chain employs TRBV27 and TRBJ2-2, with TRBD2 matching over 9 bases. The CDR3 length is 14 residues. In germline, CDR1 is MNHEY, CDR2 SMNVEV (reference sequence). The trim removed 2 bases at V and 8 bases at J, leaving 3 bases unmatched.

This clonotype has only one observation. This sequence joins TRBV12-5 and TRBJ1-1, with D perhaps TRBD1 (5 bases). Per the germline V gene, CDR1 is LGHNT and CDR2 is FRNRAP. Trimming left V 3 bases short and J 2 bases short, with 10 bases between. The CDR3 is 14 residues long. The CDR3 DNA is TGTGCTAGTGGTTTAGGGGCCCTTAACACTGAAGCTTTCTTT. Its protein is CASGLGALNTEAFF.

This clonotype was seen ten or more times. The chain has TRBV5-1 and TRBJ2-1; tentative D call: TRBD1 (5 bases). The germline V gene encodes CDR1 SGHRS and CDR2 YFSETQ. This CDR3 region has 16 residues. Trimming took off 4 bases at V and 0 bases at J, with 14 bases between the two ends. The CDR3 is CASSHLQGSSYNEQFF. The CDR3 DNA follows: TGCGCCAGCAGCCATCTTCAGGGAAGCTCCTACAATGAGCAGTTCTTC.

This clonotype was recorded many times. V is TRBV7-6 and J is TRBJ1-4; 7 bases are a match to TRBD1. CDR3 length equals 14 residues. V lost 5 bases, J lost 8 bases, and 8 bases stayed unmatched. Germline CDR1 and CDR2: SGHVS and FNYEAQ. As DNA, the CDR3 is TGTGCCAGCAGCCCCTCAGGGGGTGGAGAAAAACTGTTTTTT. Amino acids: CASSPSGGGEKLFF.

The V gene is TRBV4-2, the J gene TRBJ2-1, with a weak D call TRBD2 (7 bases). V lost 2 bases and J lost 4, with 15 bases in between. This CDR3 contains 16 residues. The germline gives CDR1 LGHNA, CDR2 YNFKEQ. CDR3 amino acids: CASSQPGGGGYNEQFF. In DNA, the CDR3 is TGTGCCAGCAGCCAACCTGGGGGGGGCGGATACAATGAGCAGTTCTTC.

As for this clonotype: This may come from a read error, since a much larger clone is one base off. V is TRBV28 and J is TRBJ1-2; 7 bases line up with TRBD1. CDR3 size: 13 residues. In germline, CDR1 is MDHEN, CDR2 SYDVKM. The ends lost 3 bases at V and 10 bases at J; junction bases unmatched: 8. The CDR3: CASSFRQGNAYTF. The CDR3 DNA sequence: TGTGCCAGCAGTTTTCGACAGGGAAATGCCTACACCTTC.

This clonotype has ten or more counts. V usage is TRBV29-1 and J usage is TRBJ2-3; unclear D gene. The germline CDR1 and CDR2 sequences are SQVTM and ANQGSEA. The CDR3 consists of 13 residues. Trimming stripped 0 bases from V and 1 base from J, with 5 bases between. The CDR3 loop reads CSVEEPGTDTQYF. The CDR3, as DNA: TGCAGCGTTGAAGAACCTGGCACAGATACGCAGTATTTT.

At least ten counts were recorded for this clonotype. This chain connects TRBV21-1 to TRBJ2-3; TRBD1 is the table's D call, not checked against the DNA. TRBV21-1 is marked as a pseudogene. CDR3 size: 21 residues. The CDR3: CASSKGSGRTGDPPSTDTQYF. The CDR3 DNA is TGTGCCAGCAGCAAAGGGTCAGGTCGGACAGGGGACCCCCCTAGCACAGATACGCAGTATTTT.

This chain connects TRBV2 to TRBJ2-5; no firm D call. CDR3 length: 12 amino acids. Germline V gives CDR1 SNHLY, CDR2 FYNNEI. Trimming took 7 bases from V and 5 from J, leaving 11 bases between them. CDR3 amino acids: CASIDRSETQYF. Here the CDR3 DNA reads TGTGCCAGCATCGATCGGTCGGAGACCCAGTACTTC.

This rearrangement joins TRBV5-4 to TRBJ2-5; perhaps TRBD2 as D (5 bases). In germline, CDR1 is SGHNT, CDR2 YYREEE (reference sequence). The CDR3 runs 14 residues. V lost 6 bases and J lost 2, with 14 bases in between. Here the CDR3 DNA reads TGTGCCAGCACCGCGGGCCCTGGGCAAGAGACCCAGTACTTC. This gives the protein CASTAGPGQETQYF.

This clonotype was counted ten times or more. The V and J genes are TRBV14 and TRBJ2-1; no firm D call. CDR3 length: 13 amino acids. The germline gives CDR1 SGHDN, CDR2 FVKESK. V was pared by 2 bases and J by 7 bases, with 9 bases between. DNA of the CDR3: TGTGCCAGCAGCCAAAACCCTAATAATGAGCAGTTCTTC. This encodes CASSQNPNNEQFF.

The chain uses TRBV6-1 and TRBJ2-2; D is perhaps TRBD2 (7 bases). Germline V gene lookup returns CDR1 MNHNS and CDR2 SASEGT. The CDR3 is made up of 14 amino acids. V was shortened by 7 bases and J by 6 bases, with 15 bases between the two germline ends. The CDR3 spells CASISHGGPGELFF. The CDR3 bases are TGTGCCAGCATAAGCCACGGGGGGCCCGGGGAGCTGTTTTTT.

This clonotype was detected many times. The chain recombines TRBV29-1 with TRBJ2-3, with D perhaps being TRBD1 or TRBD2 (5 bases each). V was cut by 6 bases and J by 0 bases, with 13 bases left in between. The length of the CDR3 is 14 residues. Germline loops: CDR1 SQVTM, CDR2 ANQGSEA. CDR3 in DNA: TGCAGCGTATCCTCGGGACGGAGCACAGATACGCAGTATTTT. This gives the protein CSVSSGRSTDTQYF.

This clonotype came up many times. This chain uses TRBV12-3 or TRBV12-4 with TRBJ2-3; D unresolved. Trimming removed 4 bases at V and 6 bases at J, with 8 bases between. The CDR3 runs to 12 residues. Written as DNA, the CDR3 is TGTGCCAGCAGTTATAACGGGGATACGCAGTATTTT. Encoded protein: CASSYNGDTQYF.